This record covers a single T cell receptor (beta chain). What it recognizes is unknown. The data were obtained in a study of PD-1 blockade in classical Hodgkin lymphoma. The overall study: Patients in the cohort were put on intravenous nivolumab, 3 mg/kg every 2 weeks.

Study-level findings and limits: TCR diversity at baseline was reported to be reduced in newly diagnosed patients relative to healthy donors. The study found complete responders had baseline diversity similar to newly diagnosed patients. CD8+ TCR diversity did not rise significantly by C4D1, unlike CD4+.

The CDR3 loop spans 12 amino acids. The V end lost 0 bases, the J end lost 13 bases, and 12 bases lay between the germline ends. The germline V gene encodes CDR1 MNHEY and CDR2 SVGAGI. Time point denoted: cycle 4 day 1 (C4D1), after six to seven weeks of nivolumab. All the patients suffered relapse after autologous stem cell transplantation, and brentuximab vedotin exposure differed. Produced via immunoSEQ multiplex PCR; TCRdb's table is partial and in-frame only. The data hold over 9,500 clones, with about 82% observed a single time. This receptor was identified in a human donor with classical Hodgkin lymphoma. The starting material was peripheral blood mononuclear cells (PBMCs), obtained before the fourth cycle of nivolumab. This chain joins TRBV6-5 and TRBJ1-1; the D gene is possibly TRBD1 (6 bases). This chain's CDR3 is CASSYSTGLLFF. The CDR3 DNA reads as TGTGCCAGCAGTTACTCTACAGGGTTACTTTTCTTT.